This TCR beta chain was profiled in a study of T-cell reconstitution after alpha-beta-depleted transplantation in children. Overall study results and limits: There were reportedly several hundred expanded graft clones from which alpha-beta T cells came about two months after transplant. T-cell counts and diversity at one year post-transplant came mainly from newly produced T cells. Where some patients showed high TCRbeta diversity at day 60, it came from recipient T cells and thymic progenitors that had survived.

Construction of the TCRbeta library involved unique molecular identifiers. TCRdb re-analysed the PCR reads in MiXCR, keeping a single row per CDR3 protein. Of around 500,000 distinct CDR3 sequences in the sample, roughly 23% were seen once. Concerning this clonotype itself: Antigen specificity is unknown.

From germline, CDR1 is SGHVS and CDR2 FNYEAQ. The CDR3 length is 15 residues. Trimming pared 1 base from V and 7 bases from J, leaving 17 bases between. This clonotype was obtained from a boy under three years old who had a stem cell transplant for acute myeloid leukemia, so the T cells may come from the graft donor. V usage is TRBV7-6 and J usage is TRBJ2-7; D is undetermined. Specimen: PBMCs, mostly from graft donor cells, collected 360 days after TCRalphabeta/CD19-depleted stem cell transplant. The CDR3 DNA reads TGTGCCAGCAGCTTAGGGTTAGCTACCCCTTCTGAGCAGTACGTC. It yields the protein CASSLGLATPSEQYV.